A selection of T cell receptor beta chains follows, all from one sample in a study of CD4 T cells in relation to SARS-CoV-2 and coronaviruses. This table comes from immunoSEQ multiplex PCR, and its TCRdb copy is limited to in-frame clones, with some not included. Of 20,000 to 25,000 clones listed, 74% were seen once; the top ten hold roughly 12%. These TCRs are of unknown antigen specificity. The sequenced sample was CD4+ T cells from PBMCs, cultured in vitro. The receptors were sampled from a human donor in good health. The CDR3 runs from the conserved cysteine through the conserved F or W. Each record gives: V gene, clone size, J gene, D gene, CDR3 protein, CDR3 DNA. D genes are given only for firm matches. Clone sizes are given selectively: once, few, many, or a class where the clone is expanded.

>TRBV28|-|TRBJ1-5|-
CASSLRRSNQPQHF
TGTGCCAGCAGTTTACGGCGCAGCAATCAGCCCCAGCATTTT
>TRBV14|-|TRBJ2-4|TRBD1
CAITGGMGVLDKNIQYF
TGTGCCATAACAGGGGGCATGGGTGTGTTGGACAAAAACATTCAGTACTTC
>TRBV11-3|-|TRBJ2-5|TRBD1
CASSLVSGTGKETQYF
TGTGCCAGCAGCTTAGTCTCCGGGACAGGGAAAGAGACCCAGTACTTC
>TRBV6-5|-|TRBJ1-1|TRBD1
CASSVGNRGATEAFF
TGTGCCAGCAGCGTTGGAAACAGGGGGGCCACTGAAGCTTTCTTT
>TRBV7-8|-|TRBJ2-7|TRBD2
CASSPGLLAGTLYEQYF
TGTGCCAGCAGCCCGGGATTACTAGCGGGGACACTCTACGAGCAGTACTTC
>TRBV24-1|-|TRBJ2-3|TRBD1
CATSDPGQGTDTQYF
TGTGCCACCAGTGACCCGGGACAGGGGACAGATACGCAGTATTTT
>TRBV5-1|-|TRBJ2-7|TRBD2
CASSLGGGPHEQYF
TGCGCCAGCAGCTTGGGGGGAGGGCCCCACGAGCAGTACTTC
>TRBV19|once|TRBJ1-5|-
CASSQGPSGNQPQHF
TGTGCCAGTAGTCAGGGCCCCAGCGGCAATCAGCCCCAGCATTTT
>TRBV27|few|TRBJ1-1|-
CASSSYLMNTEAFF
TGTGCCAGCAGTTCCTACTTAATGAACACTGAAGCTTTCTTT
>TRBV19|-|TRBJ2-7|-
CASSNTGWDDRKYF
TGTGCCAGTAGTAATACTGGCTGGGACGATCGGAAGTACTTC
>TRBV6-1|few|TRBJ1-1|-
CASRLPLGTTPFF
TGTGCCAGCAGACTGCCCCTCGGGACCACGCCTTTCTTT
>TRBV10-3|-|TRBJ2-7|-
CAISERGAYEQYF
TGTGCCATCAGTGAGAGGGGAGCATACGAGCAGTACTTC
>TRBV18|-|TRBJ2-3|TRBD1
CASSRLGQGSPDTQYF
TGTGCCAGCTCCCGGCTTGGACAGGGGTCGCCAGATACGCAGTATTTT
>TRBV7-9|-|TRBJ1-4|-
CASNAQGHEKLFF
TGTGCCAGCAACGCACAGGGACACGAAAAACTGTTTTTT
>TRBV24-1|-|TRBJ1-1|-
CATSEGKTEAFF
TGTGCCACCAGTGAAGGGAAAACTGAAGCTTTCTTT
>TRBV19|few|TRBJ2-2|TRBD1
CASSSGQGVGTGELFF
TGTGCCAGTAGTAGCGGACAGGGGGTTGGCACCGGGGAGCTGTTTTTT
>TRBV10-3|-|TRBJ2-3|-
CAISGSSQRADTQYF
TGTGCCATCAGCGGATCCTCACAGAGGGCAGATACGCAGTATTTT
>TRBV20-1|-|TRBJ1-1|-
CSGNPVTEAFF
TGCAGCGGGAACCCGGTCACTGAAGCTTTCTTT
>TRBV5-1|-|TRBJ2-3|TRBD1
CASSFQGEWADTQYF
TGCGCCAGCAGCTTTCAGGGGGAGTGGGCAGATACGCAGTATTTT
>TRBV6-5|-|TRBJ2-3|-
CASSYSSGGGADTQYF
TGTGCCAGCAGTTATAGCAGTGGAGGCGGCGCGGATACGCAGTATTTT
>TRBV24-1|-|TRBJ2-5|TRBD1
CATSDPPTGIPQETQYF
TGTGCCACCAGTGATCCACCGACAGGGATACCCCAAGAGACCCAGTACTTC
>TRBV14|-|TRBJ1-1|TRBD1
CASSQEGTERTEAFF
TGTGCCAGCAGCCAAGAAGGGACAGAACGGACTGAAGCTTTCTTT
>TRBV5-4|few|TRBJ1-1|TRBD1
CASSHPGQGPNTEAFF
TGTGCCAGCAGCCACCCAGGACAGGGACCGAACACTGAAGCTTTCTTT
>TRBV20-1|-|TRBJ2-7|-
CSASDDRVHEQYF
TGCAGTGCTAGTGATGATCGGGTCCACGAGCAGTACTTC
>TRBV30|few|TRBJ2-1|TRBD2
CAWRKAGGTNEQFF
TGTGCCTGGAGGAAAGCGGGAGGGACAAATGAGCAGTTCTTC
>TRBV7-3|-|TRBJ2-6|TRBD1
CASSATGTGANVLTF
TGTGCCAGCAGCGCGACAGGGACTGGGGCCAACGTCCTGACTTTC
>TRBV5-4|-|TRBJ2-5|-
CASSLGVRGEETQYF
TGTGCCAGCAGCTTGGGAGTACGGGGCGAAGAGACCCAGTACTTC
>TRBV11-2|once|TRBJ2-2|-
CASSPTYNTIPTGELFF
TGTGCCAGCAGCCCAACGTATAACACCATTCCAACCGGGGAGCTGTTTTTT
>TRBV27|-|TRBJ2-5|-
CASSATQETQYF
TGTGCCAGCAGCGCAACCCAAGAGACCCAGTACTTC
>TRBV27|-|TRBJ1-3|-
CASSRLTGSGNTIYF
TGTGCCAGCAGTCGCCTTACAGGATCTGGAAACACCATATATTTT
>TRBV9|-|TRBJ2-5|-
CASSVAEGRETQYF
TGTGCCAGCAGCGTAGCAGAGGGAAGGGAGACCCAGTACTTC
>TRBV29-1|-|TRBJ2-1|-
CSVGVRGTHNEQFF
TGCAGCGTTGGCGTCAGGGGTACCCACAATGAGCAGTTCTTC
>TRBV5-5|-|TRBJ1-1|-
CASSFNRANTEAFF
TGTGCCAGCAGCTTTAACAGGGCGAACACTGAAGCTTTCTTT
>TRBV19|few|TRBJ1-6|-
CASSISLVAGSPLHF
TGTGCCAGTAGTATCTCCCTGGTGGCGGGTTCACCCCTCCACTTT
>TRBV5-1|-|TRBJ2-3|TRBD2
CASRDGTSGSTDTQYF
TGCGCCAGCAGAGACGGGACTAGCGGTAGCACAGATACGCAGTATTTT
>TRBV6-1|-|TRBJ2-7|TRBD1
CASSEGDRGWEQYF
TGTGCCAGCAGTGAAGGGGACAGAGGATGGGAGCAGTACTTC
>TRBV1|few|TRBJ2-1|-
CTSSQDICGTLLQRGGNEQFF
TGCACCAGCAGCCAAGATATTTGCGGGACCCTGCTCCAGAGGGGGGGCAATGAGCAGTTCTTC
>TRBV27|-|TRBJ1-2|TRBD1
CASSLLGQGATYGYTF
TGTGCCAGCAGTTTATTAGGACAGGGGGCAACCTATGGCTACACCTTC
>TRBV21-1|-|TRBJ2-7|-
CASSNRRGPHEQYF
TGTGCCAGCAGCAATCGGAGGGGTCCCCACGAGCAGTACTTC
>TRBV20-1|-|TRBJ2-4|-
CSASVVGIAKNIQYF
TGCAGTGCTAGTGTTGTCGGAATAGCCAAAAACATTCAGTACTTC
>TRBV15|-|TRBJ2-7|-
CATRGRAYEQYF
TGTGCCACCCGGGGCAGAGCCTACGAGCAGTACTTC
>TRBV7-9|once|TRBJ2-3|-
CASSWATTDTQYF
TGTGCCAGCAGCTGGGCTACTACAGATACGCAGTATTTT
>TRBV11-2|-|TRBJ1-1|-
CASSQRRDLEAFF
TGTGCCAGCAGTCAGAGACGGGATCTTGAAGCTTTCTTT
>TRBV6-5|-|TRBJ1-1|-
CASSSSFVLMNTEAFF
TGTGCCAGCAGTTCCTCGTTCGTGCTAATGAACACTGAAGCTTTCTTT
>TRBV27|-|TRBJ2-7|TRBD2
CANGLADSYEQYF
TGTGCCAACGGACTAGCGGATTCCTACGAGCAGTACTTC
>TRBV5-1|once|TRBJ2-1|-
CASSLPRAVRQNEQFF
TGCGCCAGCAGCCTTCCGAGGGCGGTTAGACAGAATGAGCAGTTCTTC
>TRBV6-5|-|TRBJ2-2|TRBD1
CASSHRQGSTGELFF
TGTGCCAGCAGCCACCGACAGGGTTCCACCGGGGAGCTGTTTTTT
>TRBV5-1|-|TRBJ1-5|TRBD1
CASSPGGGQPQHF
TGCGCCAGCAGCCCGGGAGGGGGCCAGCCCCAGCATTTT
>TRBV6-1|-|TRBJ1-1|TRBD1
CASSEVTTGGAPAFF
TGTGCCAGCAGTGAAGTGACGACAGGGGGGGCACCAGCTTTCTTT
>TRBV6-4|-|TRBJ2-3|-
CASSDLGNTDTQYF
TGTGCCAGCAGTGATCTCGGGAACACAGATACGCAGTATTTT
>TRBV6-1|-|TRBJ2-7|TRBD2
CASSEARTSGRNEQYF
TGTGCCAGCAGTGAGGCGAGGACTAGCGGGAGAAACGAGCAGTACTTC
>TRBV5-1|-|TRBJ1-5|-
CASSLAPSNQPQHF
TGCGCCAGCAGCTTGGCACCTAGCAATCAGCCCCAGCATTTT
>TRBV5-1|-|TRBJ2-3|-
CASSSTQTTDTQYF
TGCGCCAGCAGTTCAACCCAGACCACAGATACGCAGTATTTT
>TRBV7-8|once|TRBJ2-1|TRBD2
CASSSGLAAYNEQFF
TGTGCCAGCAGCTCGGGACTAGCGGCATACAATGAGCAGTTCTTC
>TRBV4-1|-|TRBJ2-3|-
CASSQIHSGFTDTQYF
TGCGCCAGCAGCCAAATTCATAGCGGCTTCACAGATACGCAGTATTTT
>TRBV25-1|-|TRBJ2-1|-
CASSEYTTGTGYNEQFF
TGTGCCAGCAGTGAATATACGACGGGGACGGGGTACAATGAGCAGTTCTTC
>TRBV30|-|TRBJ1-3|-
CAWSVRTAYFSGNTIYF
TGTGCCTGGAGTGTTAGGACAGCTTATTTCTCTGGAAACACCATATATTTT
>TRBV12-3/TRBV12-4|-|TRBJ2-7|TRBD2
CASSLKREGEQYF
TGTGCCAGCAGTTTGAAACGGGAGGGCGAGCAGTACTTC